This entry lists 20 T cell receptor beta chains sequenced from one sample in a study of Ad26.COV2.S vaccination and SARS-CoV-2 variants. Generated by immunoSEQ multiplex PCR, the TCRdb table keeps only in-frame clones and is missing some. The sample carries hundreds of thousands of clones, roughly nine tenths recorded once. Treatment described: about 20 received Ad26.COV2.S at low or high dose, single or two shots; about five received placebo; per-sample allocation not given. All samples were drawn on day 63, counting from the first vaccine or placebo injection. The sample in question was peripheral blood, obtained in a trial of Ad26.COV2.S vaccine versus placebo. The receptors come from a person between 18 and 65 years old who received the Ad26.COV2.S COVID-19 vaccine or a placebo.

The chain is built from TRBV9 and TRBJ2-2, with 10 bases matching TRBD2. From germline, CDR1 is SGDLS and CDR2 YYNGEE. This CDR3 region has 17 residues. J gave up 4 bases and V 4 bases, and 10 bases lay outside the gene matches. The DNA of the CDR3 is TGTGCCAGCAGCAACTTCCTAGCGGGGGCCGGCACCGGGGAGCTGTTTTTT. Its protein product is CASSNFLAGAGTGELFF.

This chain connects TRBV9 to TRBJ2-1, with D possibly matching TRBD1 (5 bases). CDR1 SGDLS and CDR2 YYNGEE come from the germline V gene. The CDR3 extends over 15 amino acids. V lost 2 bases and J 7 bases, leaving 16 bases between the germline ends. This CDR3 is CASSVQAQTGNEQFF. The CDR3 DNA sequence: TGTGCCAGCAGCGTGCAGGCCCAAACAGGAAATGAGCAGTTCTTC.

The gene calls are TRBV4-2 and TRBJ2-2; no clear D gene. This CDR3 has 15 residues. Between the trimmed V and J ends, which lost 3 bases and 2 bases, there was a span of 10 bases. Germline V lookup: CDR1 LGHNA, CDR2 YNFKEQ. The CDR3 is CASSHRYTNTGELFF. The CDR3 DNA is TGTGCCAGCAGCCATCGTTATACCAACACCGGGGAGCTGTTTTTT.

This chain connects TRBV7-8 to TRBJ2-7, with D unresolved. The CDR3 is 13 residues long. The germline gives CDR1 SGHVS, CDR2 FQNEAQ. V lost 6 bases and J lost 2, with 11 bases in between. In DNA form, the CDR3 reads TGTGCCAGCAGTCCAAAAGGTCCCTACGAGCAGTACTTC. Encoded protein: CASSPKGPYEQYF. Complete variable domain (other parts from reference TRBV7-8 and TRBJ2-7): GAGVSQSPRYKVAKRGQDVALRCDPISGHVSLFWYQQALGQGPEFLTYFQNEAQLDKSGLPSDRFFAERPEGSVSTLKIQRTQQEDSAVYLCASSPKGPYEQYFGPGTRLTVT.

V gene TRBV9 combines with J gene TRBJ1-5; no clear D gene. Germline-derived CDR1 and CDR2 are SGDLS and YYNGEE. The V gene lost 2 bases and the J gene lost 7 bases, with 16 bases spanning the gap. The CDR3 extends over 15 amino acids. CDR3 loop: CASSVGPSLTQPQHF. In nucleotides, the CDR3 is TGTGCCAGCAGCGTGGGCCCATCTCTGACCCAGCCCCAGCATTTT.

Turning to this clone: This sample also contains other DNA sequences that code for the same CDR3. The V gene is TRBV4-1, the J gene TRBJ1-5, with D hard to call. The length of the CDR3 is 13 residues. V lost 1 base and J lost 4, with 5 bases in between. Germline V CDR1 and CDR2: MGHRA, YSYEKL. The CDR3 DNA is TGCGCCAGCAGCCAAGGAGTTAATCAGCCCCAGCATTTT. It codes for CASSQGVNQPQHF.

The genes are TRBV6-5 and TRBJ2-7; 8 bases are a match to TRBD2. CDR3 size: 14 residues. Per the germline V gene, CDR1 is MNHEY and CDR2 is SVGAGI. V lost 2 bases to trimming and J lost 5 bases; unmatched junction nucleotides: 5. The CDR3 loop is CASSYRTSLHEQYV. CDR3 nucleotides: TGTGCCAGCAGTTACCGGACTAGCCTCCACGAGCAGTACGTC.

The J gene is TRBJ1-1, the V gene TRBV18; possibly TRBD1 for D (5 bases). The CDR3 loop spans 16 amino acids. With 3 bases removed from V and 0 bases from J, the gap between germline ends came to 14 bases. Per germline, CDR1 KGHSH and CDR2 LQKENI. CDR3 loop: CASSPGLRILNTEAFF. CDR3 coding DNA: TGTGCCAGCTCACCGGGACTGCGGATTCTGAACACTGAAGCTTTCTTT.

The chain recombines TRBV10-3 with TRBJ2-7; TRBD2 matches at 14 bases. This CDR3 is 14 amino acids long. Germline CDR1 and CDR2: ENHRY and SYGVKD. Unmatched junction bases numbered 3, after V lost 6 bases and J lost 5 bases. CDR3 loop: CAISRLAGGHEQYV. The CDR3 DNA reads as TGTGCCATCAGCCGACTAGCGGGAGGGCACGAGCAGTACGTC.

CDR3 DNA: TGTGCCAGCAGCCGACGCGACAGGGTAGTATTTGCGTACTATGGCTACACCTTC. It translates to CASSRRDRVVFAYYGYTF. This chain joins TRBV7-8 and TRBJ1-2; 7 bases are a match to TRBD1. Germline CDR1 reads SGHVS; CDR2 reads FQNEAQ. Trimming at V came to 5 bases and at J to 3 bases, leaving 18 bases not matched to a gene. There are 18 residues in the CDR3.

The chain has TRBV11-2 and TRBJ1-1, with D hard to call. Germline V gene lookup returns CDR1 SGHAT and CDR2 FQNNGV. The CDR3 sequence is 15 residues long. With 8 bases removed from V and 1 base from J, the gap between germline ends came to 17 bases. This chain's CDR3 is CASRSRYGENTEAFF. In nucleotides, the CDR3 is TGTGCCAGCCGGTCCCGTTATGGCGAGAACACTGAAGCTTTCTTT.

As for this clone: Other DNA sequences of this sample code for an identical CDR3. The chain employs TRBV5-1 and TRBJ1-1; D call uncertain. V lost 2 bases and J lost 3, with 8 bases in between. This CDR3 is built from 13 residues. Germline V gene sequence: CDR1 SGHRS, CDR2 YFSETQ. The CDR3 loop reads CASSLTGDTEAFF. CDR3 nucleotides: TGCGCCAGCAGCTTAACGGGTGACACTGAAGCTTTCTTT.

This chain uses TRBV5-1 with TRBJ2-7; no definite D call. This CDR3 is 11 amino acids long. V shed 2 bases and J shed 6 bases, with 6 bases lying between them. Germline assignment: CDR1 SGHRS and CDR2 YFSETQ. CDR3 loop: CASSFRGEQYF. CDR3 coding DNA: TGCGCCAGCAGCTTCCGAGGCGAGCAGTACTTC.

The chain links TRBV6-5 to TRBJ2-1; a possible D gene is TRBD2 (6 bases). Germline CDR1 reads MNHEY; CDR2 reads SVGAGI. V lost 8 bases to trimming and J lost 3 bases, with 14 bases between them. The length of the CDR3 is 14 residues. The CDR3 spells CASRSGRVYNEQFF. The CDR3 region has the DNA TGTGCCAGCCGGAGCGGGCGGGTCTACAATGAGCAGTTCTTC.

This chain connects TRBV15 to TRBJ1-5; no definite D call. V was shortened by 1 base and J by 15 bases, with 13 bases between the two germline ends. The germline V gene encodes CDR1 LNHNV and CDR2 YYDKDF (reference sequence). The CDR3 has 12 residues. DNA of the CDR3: TGTGCCACCAGCAGAGGATTTACGGTTCGGCATTTT. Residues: CATSRGFTVRHF.

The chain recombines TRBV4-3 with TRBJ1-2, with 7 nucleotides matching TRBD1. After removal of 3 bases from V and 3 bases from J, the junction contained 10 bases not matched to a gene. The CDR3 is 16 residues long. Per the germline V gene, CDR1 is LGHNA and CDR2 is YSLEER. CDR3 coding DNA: TGCGCCAGCAGCCAGTTTACAGGGGTGCAGGACTATGGCTACACCTTC. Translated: CASSQFTGVQDYGYTF.

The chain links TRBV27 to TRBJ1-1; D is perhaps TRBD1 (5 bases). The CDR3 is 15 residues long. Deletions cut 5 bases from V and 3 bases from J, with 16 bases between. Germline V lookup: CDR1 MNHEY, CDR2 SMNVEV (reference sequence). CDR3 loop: CASSGGGAPYTEAFF. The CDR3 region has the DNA TGTGCCAGCAGTGGCGGAGGGGCACCTTACACTGAAGCTTTCTTT.

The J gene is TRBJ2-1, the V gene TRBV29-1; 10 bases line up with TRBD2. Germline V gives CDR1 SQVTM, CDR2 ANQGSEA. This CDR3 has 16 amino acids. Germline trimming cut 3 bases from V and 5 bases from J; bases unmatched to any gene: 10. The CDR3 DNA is TGCAGCGTTGACGGTCTAGCGGGAGCGTGGGACAATGAGCAGTTCTTC. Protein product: CSVDGLAGAWDNEQFF.

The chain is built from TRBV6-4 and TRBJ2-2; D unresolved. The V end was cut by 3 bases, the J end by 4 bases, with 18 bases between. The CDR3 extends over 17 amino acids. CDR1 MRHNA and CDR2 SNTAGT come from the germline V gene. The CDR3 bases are TGTGCCAGCAGTGAAATACCCCTAGTGGTCGGCACCGGGGAGCTGTTTTTT. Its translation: CASSEIPLVVGTGELFF.

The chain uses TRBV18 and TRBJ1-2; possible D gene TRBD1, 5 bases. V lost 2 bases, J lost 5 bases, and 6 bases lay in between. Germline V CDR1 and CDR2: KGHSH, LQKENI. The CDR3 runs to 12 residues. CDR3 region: CASSPDRYGYTF. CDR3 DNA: TGTGCCAGCTCACCAGACAGATATGGCTACACCTTC.